Here is one TCR beta chain with its context. The data were taken from a study of shared clonotypes between healthy human individuals. Study-level information: Each donor had three CD4 naive, three CD4 memory, two CD8 naive and one CD8 memory plate.

Using immunoSEQ multiplex PCR, the repertoire was profiled, and TCRdb retains in-frame clones only, with some absent. Altogether under 1,900,000 clones are present, roughly 98.5% being singletons, with the ten largest covering about 0.4%. Donors had no recently reported acute infections or vaccinations and were HIV-negative. The sequencing input was naive CD4+ T cells sorted from blood. The subset was: CD45RA+ positively selected. The TCR was taken from a man aged 25 to 45 in good health.

CDR3 coding DNA: TGTGCCAGCAGCTACACCCGGGAGACCCAGTACTTC. Amino acids: CASSYTRETQYF. The chain recombines TRBV6-5 with TRBJ2-5, with D uncertain. CDR1 is MNHEY, CDR2 SVGAGI, per germline. The V gene lost 6 bases and the J gene lost 5 bases, with 10 bases spanning the gap. This CDR3 has 12 amino acids.